These T cell receptor beta chains were read from a single sample in a study of cytomegalovirus exposure and HLA in healthy donors. TCRdb keeps only in-frame clones here, not all; method: immunoSEQ multiplex PCR. The sample carries around 65,000 clones, around 77% recorded once. The sequencing sample was made of PBMCs. The source is a woman aged 25 to 45 in good health and CMV-seronegative. Both conserved end residues are part of each CDR3. The D gene is left open where the match is weak. Where a row states a size, it is once, few, many or the class of an expanded clone; other rows omit it.

v_gene	abundance	j_gene	d_gene	CDR3aa	CDR3nt
TRBV30	.	TRBJ1-1	.	CAWTSGGWTEAFF	TGTGCCTGGACTTCGGGGGGGTGGACTGAAGCTTTCTTT
TRBV28	few	TRBJ1-4	TRBD1	CASRQGVNEKLFF	TGTGCCAGTAGACAGGGAGTTAATGAAAAACTGTTTTTT
TRBV15	once	TRBJ1-4	.	CATSRAQRNEKLFF	TGTGCCACCAGCAGAGCCCAGCGAAATGAAAAACTGTTTTTT
TRBV5-4	once	TRBJ1-2	.	CASSLGDMILYGYTF	TGTGCCAGCAGCTTAGGGGACATGATTCTCTATGGCTACACCTTC
TRBV30	.	TRBJ1-1	.	CASSPGVGDTEAFF	TGTGCTAGTTCGCCCGGGGTCGGGGACACTGAAGCTTTCTTT
TRBV5-4	.	TRBJ1-1	.	CASSLVRDTEAFF	TGTGCCAGCAGCTTGGTCCGGGACACTGAAGCTTTCTTT
TRBV25-1	once	TRBJ2-7	TRBD1	CASSGLDRGGIEQYF	TGTGCCAGCAGTGGGTTGGACAGGGGGGGTATCGAGCAGTACTTC
TRBV5-1	.	TRBJ2-2	TRBD1	CASSPGQGPGELFF	TGCGCCAGCAGCCCCGGACAGGGGCCCGGGGAGCTGTTTTTT
TRBV4-1	.	TRBJ2-4	TRBD2	CASSYTPGLAGVAKNIQYF	TGCGCCAGCAGCTATACCCCGGGACTAGCGGGGGTAGCCAAAAACATTCAGTACTTC
TRBV28	.	TRBJ1-1	TRBD1	CASRTQGTEAFF	TGTGCCAGCAGAACACAGGGGACTGAAGCTTTCTTT
TRBV6-1	.	TRBJ1-3	.	CASTDTSGNTIYF	TGTGCCAGCACCGACACCTCTGGAAACACCATATATTTT
TRBV5-1	.	TRBJ1-6	TRBD1	CASSFLDRGNSPLHF	TGCGCCAGCAGCTTTTTGGACAGGGGGAATTCACCCCTCCACTTT
TRBV29-1	once	TRBJ1-1	.	CSVGGAGRMNTEAFF	TGCAGCGTCGGGGGGGCGGGACGCATGAACACTGAAGCTTTCTTT
TRBV2	few	TRBJ2-6	.	CASSPGSGANVLTF	TGTGCCAGCAGCCCGGGCTCTGGGGCCAACGTCCTGACTTTC
TRBV2	few	TRBJ1-2	.	CASSGRWAIYGYTF	TGTGCCAGCAGTGGCCGCTGGGCTATTTATGGCTACACCTTC
TRBV6-5	.	TRBJ1-2	TRBD1	CASSSRQGEYGYTF	TGTGCCAGCAGTTCGCGACAGGGGGAGTATGGCTACACCTTC
TRBV25-1	.	TRBJ1-1	.	CASSFINTEAFF	TGTGCCAGCAGTTTTATAAACACTGAAGCTTTCTTT
TRBV11-2	.	TRBJ2-2	TRBD2	CASSLASGIAGELFF	TGTGCCAGCAGCTTAGCCAGCGGGATAGCCGGGGAGCTGTTTTTT
TRBV7-9	.	TRBJ1-2	.	CASRTAGAPVGYTF	TGTGCCAGCAGGACAGCAGGGGCTCCTGTCGGCTACACCTTC
TRBV10-1	.	TRBJ2-2	.	CASNKQGSGELFF	TGCGCCAGCAACAAACAGGGATCCGGGGAGCTGTTTTTT
TRBV6-5	.	TRBJ2-7	TRBD1	CASTGQGGPPYEQYF	TGTGCCAGCACCGGACAGGGCGGTCCCCCCTACGAGCAGTACTTC
TRBV4-1	.	TRBJ2-1	TRBD2	CASSQDPTTSTYNEQFF	TGCGCCAGCAGCCAAGATCCTACGACTAGCACCTACAATGAGCAGTTCTTC
TRBV20-1	.	TRBJ1-1	.	CSASRAFF	TGCAGTGCTAGTCGGGCTTTCTTT
TRBV15	.	TRBJ1-1	.	CATSRTGGWNTEAFF	TGTGCCACCAGCCGTACGGGGGGGTGGAACACTGAAGCTTTCTTT
TRBV7-2	.	TRBJ1-1	.	CASSWFRVGGTEAFF	TGTGCCAGCAGCTGGTTCAGGGTGGGAGGCACTGAAGCTTTCTTT
TRBV4-1	.	TRBJ2-7	TRBD1	CASSPTGGRSYEQYF	TGCGCCAGCAGCCCGACAGGGGGAAGGTCCTACGAGCAGTACTTC
TRBV25-1	.	TRBJ2-5	.	CASSTGRRGDQETQYF	TGTGCCAGCAGTACAGGGCGACGGGGGGACCAAGAGACCCAGTACTTC
TRBV30	few	TRBJ2-5	.	CAWSGGRRETQYF	TGTGCCTGGAGCGGGGGGCGCCGGGAGACCCAGTACTTC
TRBV9	.	TRBJ2-1	TRBD1	CASSVGGRDSDEQFF	TGTGCCAGCAGCGTAGGAGGCAGGGACAGTGATGAGCAGTTCTTC
TRBV11-2	.	TRBJ1-2	TRBD1	CASSLVGGAGYGYTF	TGTGCCAGCAGCTTAGTAGGGGGCGCTGGCTATGGCTACACCTTC
TRBV28	.	TRBJ2-2	.	CASKGGPNTGELFF	TGTGCCAGCAAAGGCGGGCCTAACACCGGGGAGCTGTTTTTT
TRBV28	.	TRBJ2-5	.	CASSLAETQYF	TGTGCCAGCAGTTTGGCAGAGACCCAGTACTTC
TRBV6-1	few	TRBJ2-2	.	CASSEALGSPGELFF	TGTGCCAGCAGTGAAGCGCTAGGTAGTCCCGGGGAGCTGTTTTTT